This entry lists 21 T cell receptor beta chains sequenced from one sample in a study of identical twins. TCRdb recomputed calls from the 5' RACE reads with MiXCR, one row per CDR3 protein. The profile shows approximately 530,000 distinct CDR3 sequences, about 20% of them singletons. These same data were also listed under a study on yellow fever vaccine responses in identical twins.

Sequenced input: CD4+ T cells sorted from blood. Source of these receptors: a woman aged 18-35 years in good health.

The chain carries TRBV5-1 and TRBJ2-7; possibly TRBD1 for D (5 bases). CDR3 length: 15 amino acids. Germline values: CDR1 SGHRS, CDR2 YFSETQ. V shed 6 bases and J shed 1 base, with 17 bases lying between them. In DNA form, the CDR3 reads TGCGCCAGCACTCCAAGGGGCGAAGCTTCCTACGAGCAGTACTTC. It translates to CASTPRGEASYEQYF. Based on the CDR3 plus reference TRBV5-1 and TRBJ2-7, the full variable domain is KAGVTQTPRYLIKTRGQQVTLSCSPISGHRSVSWYQQTPGQGLQFLFEYFSETQRNKGNFPGRFSGRQFSNSRSEMNVSTLELGDSALYLCASTPRGEASYEQYFGPGTRLTVT.

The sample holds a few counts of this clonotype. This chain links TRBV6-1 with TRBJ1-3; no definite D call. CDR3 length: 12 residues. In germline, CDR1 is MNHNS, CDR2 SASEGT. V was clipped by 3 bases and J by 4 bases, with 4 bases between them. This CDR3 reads CASSDSGNTIYF. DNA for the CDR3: TGTGCCAGCAGTGATTCCGGAAACACCATATATTTT.

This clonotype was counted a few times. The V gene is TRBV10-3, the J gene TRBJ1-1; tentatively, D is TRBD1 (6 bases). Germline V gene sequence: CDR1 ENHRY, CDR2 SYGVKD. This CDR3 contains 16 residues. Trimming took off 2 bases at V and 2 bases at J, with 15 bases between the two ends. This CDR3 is CAISEGTTGFNTEAFF. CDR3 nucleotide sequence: TGTGCCATCAGTGAGGGGACAACGGGTTTTAACACTGAAGCTTTCTTT.

The CDR3 DNA follows: TGCAGCGTTGAAACTCCTAACTATGGCTACACCTTC. Its protein is CSVETPNYGYTF. V is TRBV29-1 and J is TRBJ1-2; D remains unclear. Looked up from germline, CDR1 is SQVTM and CDR2 is ANQGSEA. This CDR3 is built from 12 residues. Trimming left V 2 bases short and J 0 bases short, with 4 bases between. The full variable domain, its missing parts supplied by reference TRBV29-1 and TRBJ1-2, is SAVISQKPSRDICQRGTSLTIQCQVDSQVTMMFWYRQQPGQSLTLIATANQGSEATYESGFVIDKFPISRPNLTFSTLTVSNMSPEDSSIYLCSVETPNYGYTFGSGTRLTVV.

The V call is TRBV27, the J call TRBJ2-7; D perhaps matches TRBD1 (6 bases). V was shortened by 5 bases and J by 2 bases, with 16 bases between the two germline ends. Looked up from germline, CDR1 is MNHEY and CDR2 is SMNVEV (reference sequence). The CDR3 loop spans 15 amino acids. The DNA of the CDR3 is TGTGCCAGCAGTCGAATCGACGGGACACCCTACGAGCAGTACTTC. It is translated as CASSRIDGTPYEQYF.

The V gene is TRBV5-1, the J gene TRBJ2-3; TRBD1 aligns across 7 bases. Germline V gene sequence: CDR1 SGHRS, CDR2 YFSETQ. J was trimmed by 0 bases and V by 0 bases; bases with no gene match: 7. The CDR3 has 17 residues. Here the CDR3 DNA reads TGCGCCAGCAGCTTGGCTGGACAGGCCTTAAGCACAGATACGCAGTATTTT. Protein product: CASSLAGQALSTDTQYF.

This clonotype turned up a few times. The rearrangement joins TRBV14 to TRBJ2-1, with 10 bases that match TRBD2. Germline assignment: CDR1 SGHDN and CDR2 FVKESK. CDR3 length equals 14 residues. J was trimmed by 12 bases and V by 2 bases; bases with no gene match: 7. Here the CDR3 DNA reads TGTGCCAGCAGCCAAACCCTAGCGGGAGAGAGGCAGTTCTTC. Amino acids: CASSQTLAGERQFF.

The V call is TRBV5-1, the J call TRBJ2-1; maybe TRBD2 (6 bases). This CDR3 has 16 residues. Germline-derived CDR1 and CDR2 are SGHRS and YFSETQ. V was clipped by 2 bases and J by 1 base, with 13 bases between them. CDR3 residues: CASSLTGGESYNEQFF. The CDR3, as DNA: TGCGCCAGCAGCTTAACGGGCGGGGAATCCTACAATGAGCAGTTCTTC.

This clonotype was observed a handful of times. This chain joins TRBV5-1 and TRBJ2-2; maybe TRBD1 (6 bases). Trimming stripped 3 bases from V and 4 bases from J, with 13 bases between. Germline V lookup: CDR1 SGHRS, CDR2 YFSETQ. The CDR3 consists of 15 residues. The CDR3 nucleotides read TGCGCCAGCAGCTCGGGAACAGGGATCACCGGGGAGCTGTTTTTT. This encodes CASSSGTGITGELFF.

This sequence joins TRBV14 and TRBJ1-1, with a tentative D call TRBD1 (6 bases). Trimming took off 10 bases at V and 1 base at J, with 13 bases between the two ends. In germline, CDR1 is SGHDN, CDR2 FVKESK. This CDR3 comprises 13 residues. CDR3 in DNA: TGTGCCACAAATCGGGGGGCGAACACTGAAGCTTTCTTT. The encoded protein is CATNRGANTEAFF.

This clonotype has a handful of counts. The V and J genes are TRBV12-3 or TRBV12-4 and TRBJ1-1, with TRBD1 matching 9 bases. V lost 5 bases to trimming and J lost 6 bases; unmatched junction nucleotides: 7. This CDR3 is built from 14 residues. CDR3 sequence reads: CASSAQGARAEAFF. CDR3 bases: TGTGCCAGCAGTGCACAGGGGGCGCGGGCTGAAGCTTTCTTT.

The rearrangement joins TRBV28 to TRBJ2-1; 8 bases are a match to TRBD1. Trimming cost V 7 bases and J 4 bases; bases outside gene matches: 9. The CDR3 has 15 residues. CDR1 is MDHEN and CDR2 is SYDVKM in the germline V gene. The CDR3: CASIGGQGDYNEQFF. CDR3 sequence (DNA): TGTGCCAGCATCGGAGGACAGGGCGATTACAATGAGCAGTTCTTC.

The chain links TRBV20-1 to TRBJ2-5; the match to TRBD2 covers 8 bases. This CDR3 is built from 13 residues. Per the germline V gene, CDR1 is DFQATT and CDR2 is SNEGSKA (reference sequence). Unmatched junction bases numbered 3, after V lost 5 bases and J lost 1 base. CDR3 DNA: TGCAGTGCTCGGGCGGGAGGCCAAGAGACCCAGTACTTC. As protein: CSARAGGQETQYF.

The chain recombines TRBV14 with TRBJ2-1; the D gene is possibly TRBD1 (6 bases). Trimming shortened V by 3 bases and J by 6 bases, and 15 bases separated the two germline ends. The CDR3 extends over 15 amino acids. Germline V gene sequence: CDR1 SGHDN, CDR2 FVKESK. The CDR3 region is CASSQARGSRNEQFF. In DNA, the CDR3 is TGTGCCAGCAGCCAGGCCAGGGGATCGCGCAATGAGCAGTTCTTC.

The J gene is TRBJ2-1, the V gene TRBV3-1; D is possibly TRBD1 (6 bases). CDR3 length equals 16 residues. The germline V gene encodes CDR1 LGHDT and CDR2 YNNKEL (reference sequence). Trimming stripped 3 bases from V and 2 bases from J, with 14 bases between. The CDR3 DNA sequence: TGTGCCAGCAGCCAGTTGGTGGGGGCCCCCTACAATGAGCAGTTCTTC. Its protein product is CASSQLVGAPYNEQFF.

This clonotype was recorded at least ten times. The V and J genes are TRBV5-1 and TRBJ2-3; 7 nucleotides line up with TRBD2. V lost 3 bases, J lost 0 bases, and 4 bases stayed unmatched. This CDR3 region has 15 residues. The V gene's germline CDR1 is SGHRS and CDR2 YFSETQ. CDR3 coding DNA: TGCGCCAGCAGCTCGGGAGGTACAAGCACAGATACGCAGTATTTT. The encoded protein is CASSSGGTSTDTQYF.

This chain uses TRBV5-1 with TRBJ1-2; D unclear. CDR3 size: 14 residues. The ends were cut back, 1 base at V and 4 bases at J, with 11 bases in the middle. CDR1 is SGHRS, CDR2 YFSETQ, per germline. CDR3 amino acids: CASSLSTDRYGYTF. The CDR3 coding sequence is TGCGCCAGCAGCTTGAGTACAGACCGCTATGGCTACACCTTC.

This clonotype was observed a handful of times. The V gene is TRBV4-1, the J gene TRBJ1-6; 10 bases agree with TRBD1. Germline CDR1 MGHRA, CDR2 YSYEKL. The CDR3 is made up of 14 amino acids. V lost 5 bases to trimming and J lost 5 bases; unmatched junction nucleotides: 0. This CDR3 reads CASSGTGDNSPLHF. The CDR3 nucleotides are TGCGCCAGCAGCGGGACAGGGGATAATTCACCCCTCCACTTT.

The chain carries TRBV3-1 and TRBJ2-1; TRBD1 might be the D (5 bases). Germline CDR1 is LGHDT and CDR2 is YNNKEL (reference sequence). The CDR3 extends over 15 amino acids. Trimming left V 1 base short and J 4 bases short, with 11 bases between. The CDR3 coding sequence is TGTGCCAGCAGCCAAGTTGGGGCTAAATACAATGAGCAGTTCTTC. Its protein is CASSQVGAKYNEQFF.

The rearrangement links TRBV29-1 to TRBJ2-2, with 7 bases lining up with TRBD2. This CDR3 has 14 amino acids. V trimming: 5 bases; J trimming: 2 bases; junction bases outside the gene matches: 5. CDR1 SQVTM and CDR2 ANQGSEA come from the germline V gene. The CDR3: CSVSREVNTGELFF. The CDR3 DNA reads TGCAGCGTTTCCCGGGAGGTTAACACCGGGGAGCTGTTTTTT.

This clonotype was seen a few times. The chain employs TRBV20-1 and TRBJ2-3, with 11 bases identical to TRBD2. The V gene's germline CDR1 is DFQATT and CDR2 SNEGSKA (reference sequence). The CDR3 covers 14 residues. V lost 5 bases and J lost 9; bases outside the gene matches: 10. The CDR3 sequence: CSALNSGGASTQYF. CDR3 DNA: TGCAGTGCTTTAAATAGCGGGGGGGCCTCAACGCAGTATTTT.